This section outlines one T cell receptor beta chain sequence together with its context. Its target is not known. Isolated RNA was reverse transcribed into cDNA used as the sequencing template. Method: immunoSEQ multiplex PCR; TCRdb's copy keeps in-frame clones and lacks some. Of approximately 160,000 clones in the sample, 50% to 65% were seen once. Regarding treatment: oral pan-JAK inhibitor, 5-10 mg twice daily. This sample is part of a study of CD8+ T cells in alopecia areata. Study-wide background: Twice a day, 5 to 10 mg of oral tofacitinib was administered to treated patients.

Findings of the study overall: In lesional scalp, particularly from alopecia totalis/universalis, clonality was higher than in normal scalp. In scalp and blood during tofacitinib, many expanded lesional clones persisted.

Sequenced material: CD4+ T cells sorted from blood, taken at week 24, from a patient treated with tofacitinib. The sequence came from a human donor with alopecia areata.

CDR3 nucleotides: TGTGCCAGCAGCCCTCGGGATCCATTCAGCACAGATACGCAGTATTTT. Protein: CASSPRDPFSTDTQYF. J is TRBJ2-3 and V is TRBV9; tentatively, D is TRBD2 (5 bases). This CDR3 is 16 amino acids long. Germline V gene sequence: CDR1 SGDLS, CDR2 YYNGEE. Between the trimmed V and J ends, which lost 4 bases and 0 bases, there was a span of 15 bases.